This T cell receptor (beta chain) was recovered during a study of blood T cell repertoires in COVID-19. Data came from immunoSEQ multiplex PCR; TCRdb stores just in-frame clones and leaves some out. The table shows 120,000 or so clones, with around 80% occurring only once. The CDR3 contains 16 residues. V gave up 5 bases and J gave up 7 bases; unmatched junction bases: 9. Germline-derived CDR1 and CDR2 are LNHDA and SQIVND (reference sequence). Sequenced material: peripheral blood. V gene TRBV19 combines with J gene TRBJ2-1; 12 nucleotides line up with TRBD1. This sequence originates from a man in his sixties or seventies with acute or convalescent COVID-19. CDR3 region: CASSPIGTGGLNEQFF. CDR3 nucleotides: TGTGCCAGTAGTCCCATTGGGACAGGGGGCCTAAATGAGCAGTTCTTC.